This entry describes one T cell receptor (beta chain). The method was immunoSEQ multiplex PCR; TCRdb's version includes in-frame clones alone and lacks a portion of them. The sample holds approximately 110,000 clones, around 88% seen once. The source of the sample is a study of blood T cell repertoires in COVID-19. At the level of the study: From the United States, Italy and Spain came samples of acute and convalescent COVID-19.

Germline CDR1 SGDLS, CDR2 YYNGEE. The germline V and J ends were trimmed by 3 bases and 4 bases, with 10 bases remaining between them. The CDR3 sequence is 13 residues long. The chain has TRBV9 and TRBJ2-5; TRBD2 is a possible D gene (5 bases). What was sequenced was peripheral blood. This clonotype was sampled from a human donor in a cohort sampled during active COVID-19. CDR3 coding DNA: TGTGCCAGCAGCGGATCACTAGGAGAGACCCAGTACTTC. Residues: CASSGSLGETQYF.